This T cell receptor (beta chain) was sequenced during a study of tumor and adjacent non-tumor tissue in lung cancer. In the study overall: Patients comprised about eleven adenocarcinoma, 2 squamous cell carcinoma and 1 small cell lung cancer. On average, productive TCRbeta reads reached about 4.17 million per sample.

RNA was extracted from bulk tissue without any cell sorting. The library came from three nested PCR rounds adapted from ARM-PCR protocols. Using its own MiXCR run on the multiplex PCR reads, TCRdb lists one record per CDR3 protein. Seen here are 90,000 to 110,000 distinct CDR3 sequences, roughly 77% observed once, and the top ten hold 37%. V lost 0 bases and J 0 bases, leaving 15 bases between the germline ends. This CDR3 spans 16 amino acids. CDR1 and CDR2 (germline): DFQATT, SNEGSKA (reference sequence). To note about this clonotype: It is likely a read error, because the conserved phenylalanine at the end of the CDR3 is missing.

This chain uses TRBV20-1 with TRBJ2-7, with unresolved D. The source material was lung tumor tissue. The clonotype comes from a woman in her sixties or seventies with non-small cell lung cancer. The CDR3 region is CSARDQLGLSSYEQYL. As DNA, the CDR3 is TGCAGTGCTAGAGATCAGCTGGGGTTGAGCTCCTACGAGCAGTACTTA.